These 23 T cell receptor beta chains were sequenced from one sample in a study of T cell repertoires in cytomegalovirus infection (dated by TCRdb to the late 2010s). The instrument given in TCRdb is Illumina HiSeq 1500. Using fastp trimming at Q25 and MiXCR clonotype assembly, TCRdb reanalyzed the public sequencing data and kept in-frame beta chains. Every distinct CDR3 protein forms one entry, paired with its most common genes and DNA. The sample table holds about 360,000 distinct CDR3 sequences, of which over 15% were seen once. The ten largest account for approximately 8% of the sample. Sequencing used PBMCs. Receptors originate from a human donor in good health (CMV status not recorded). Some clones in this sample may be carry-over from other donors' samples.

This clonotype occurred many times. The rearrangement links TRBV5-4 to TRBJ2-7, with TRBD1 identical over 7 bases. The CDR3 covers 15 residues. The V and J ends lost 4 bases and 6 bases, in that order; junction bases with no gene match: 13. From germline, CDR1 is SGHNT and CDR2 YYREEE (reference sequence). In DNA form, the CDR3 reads TGTGCCAGCAGCACCGGGACAGTTGGGACCGGCGAGCAGTACTTC. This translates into CASSTGTVGTGEQYF.

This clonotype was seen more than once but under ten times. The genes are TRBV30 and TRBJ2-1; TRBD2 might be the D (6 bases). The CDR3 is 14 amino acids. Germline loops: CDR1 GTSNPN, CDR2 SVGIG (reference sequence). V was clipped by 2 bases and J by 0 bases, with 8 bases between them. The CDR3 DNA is TGTGCCTGGAGTCGGGGGATCTCCTACAATGAGCAGTTCTTC. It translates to CAWSRGISYNEQFF.

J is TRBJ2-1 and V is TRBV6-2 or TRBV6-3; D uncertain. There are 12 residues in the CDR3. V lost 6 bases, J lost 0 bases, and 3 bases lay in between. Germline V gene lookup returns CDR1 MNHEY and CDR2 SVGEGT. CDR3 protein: CASRISYNEQFF. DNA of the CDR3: TGTGCCAGCAGGATCTCCTACAATGAGCAGTTCTTC.

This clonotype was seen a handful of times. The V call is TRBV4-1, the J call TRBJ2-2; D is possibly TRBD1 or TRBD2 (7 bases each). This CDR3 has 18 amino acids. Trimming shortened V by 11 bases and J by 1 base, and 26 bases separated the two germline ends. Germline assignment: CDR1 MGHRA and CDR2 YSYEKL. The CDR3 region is CAPRGSTPLAENTGELFF. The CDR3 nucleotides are TGCGCCCCCAGGGGGTCTACACCGCTAGCGGAGAACACCGGGGAGCTGTTTTTT.

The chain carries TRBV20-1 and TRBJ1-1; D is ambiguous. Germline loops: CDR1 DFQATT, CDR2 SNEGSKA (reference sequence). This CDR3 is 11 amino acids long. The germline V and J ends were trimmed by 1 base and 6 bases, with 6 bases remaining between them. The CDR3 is CSARVLAEAFF. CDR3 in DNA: TGCAGTGCTAGAGTACTCGCTGAAGCTTTCTTT.

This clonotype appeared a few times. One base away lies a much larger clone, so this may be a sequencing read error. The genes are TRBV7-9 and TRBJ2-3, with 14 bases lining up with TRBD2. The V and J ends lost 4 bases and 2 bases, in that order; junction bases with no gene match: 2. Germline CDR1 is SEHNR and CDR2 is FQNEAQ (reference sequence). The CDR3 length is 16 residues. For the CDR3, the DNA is TGTGCCAGCAGCTGGACTAGCGGGGGGCCCACAGATACGCAGTATTTT. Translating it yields CASSWTSGGPTDTQYF.

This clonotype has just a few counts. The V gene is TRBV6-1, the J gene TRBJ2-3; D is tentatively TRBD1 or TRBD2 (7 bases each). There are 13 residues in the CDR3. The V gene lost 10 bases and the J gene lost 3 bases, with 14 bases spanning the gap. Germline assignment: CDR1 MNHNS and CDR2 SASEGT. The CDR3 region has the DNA TGTGCCACAGGGGGGGAGCCGACAGATACGCAGTATTTT. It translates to CATGGEPTDTQYF.

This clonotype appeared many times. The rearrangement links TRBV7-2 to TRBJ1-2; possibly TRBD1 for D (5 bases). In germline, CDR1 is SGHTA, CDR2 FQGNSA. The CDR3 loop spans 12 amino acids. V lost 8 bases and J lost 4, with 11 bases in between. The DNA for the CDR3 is TGTGCCAGCCCCTTAGGGGCCTATGGCTACACCTTC. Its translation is CASPLGAYGYTF.

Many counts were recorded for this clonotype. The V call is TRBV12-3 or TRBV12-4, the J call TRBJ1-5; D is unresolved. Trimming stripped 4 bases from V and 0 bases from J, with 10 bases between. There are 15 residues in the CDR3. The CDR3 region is CASSSIVHSNQPQHF. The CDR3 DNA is TGTGCCAGCAGTTCCATAGTCCATAGCAATCAGCCCCAGCATTTT.

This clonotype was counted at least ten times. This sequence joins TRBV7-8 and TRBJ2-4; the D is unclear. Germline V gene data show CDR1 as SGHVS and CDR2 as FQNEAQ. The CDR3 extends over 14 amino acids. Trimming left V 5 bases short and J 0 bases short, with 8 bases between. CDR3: CASSQDLAKNIQYF. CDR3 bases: TGTGCCAGCAGCCAAGACCTAGCCAAAAACATTCAGTACTTC.

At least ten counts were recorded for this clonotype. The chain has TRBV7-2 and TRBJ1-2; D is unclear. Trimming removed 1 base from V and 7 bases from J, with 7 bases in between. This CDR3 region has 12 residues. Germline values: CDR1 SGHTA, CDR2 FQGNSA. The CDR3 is CASSLGGFGYTF. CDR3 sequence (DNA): TGTGCCAGCAGCTTAGGTGGTTTTGGCTACACCTTC.

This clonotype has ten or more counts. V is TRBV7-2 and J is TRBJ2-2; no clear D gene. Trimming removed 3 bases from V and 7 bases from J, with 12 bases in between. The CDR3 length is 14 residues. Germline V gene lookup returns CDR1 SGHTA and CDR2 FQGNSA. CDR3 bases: TGTGCCAGCAGCTTCCTGTGGGGTAGCGGGGAGCTGTTTTTT. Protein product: CASSFLWGSGELFF.

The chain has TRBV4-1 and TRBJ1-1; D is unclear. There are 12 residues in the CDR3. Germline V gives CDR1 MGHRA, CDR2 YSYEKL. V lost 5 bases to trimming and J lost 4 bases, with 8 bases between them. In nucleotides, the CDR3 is TGCGCCAGCAGCTCCATAGGCACTGAAGCTTTCTTT. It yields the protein CASSSIGTEAFF.

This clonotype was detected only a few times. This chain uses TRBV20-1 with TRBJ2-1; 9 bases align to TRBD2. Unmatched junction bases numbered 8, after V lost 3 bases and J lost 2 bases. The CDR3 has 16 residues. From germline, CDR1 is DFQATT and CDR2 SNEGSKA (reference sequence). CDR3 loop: CSASGAGGGAYNEQFF. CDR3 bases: TGCAGTGCTAGTGGGGCGGGCGGGGGGGCCTACAATGAGCAGTTCTTC.

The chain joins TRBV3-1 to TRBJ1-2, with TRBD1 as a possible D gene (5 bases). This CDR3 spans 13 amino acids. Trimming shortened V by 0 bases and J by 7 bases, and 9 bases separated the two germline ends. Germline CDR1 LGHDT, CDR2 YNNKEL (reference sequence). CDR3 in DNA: TGTGCCAGCAGCCAAGACGGGGGGTCTGGCTACACCTTC. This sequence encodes CASSQDGGSGYTF.

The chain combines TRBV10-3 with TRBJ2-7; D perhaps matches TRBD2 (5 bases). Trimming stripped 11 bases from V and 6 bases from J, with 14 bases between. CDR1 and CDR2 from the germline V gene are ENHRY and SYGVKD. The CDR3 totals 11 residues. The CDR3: CASSGRVEQYF. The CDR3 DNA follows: TGTGCCTCCAGCGGCCGGGTCGAGCAGTACTTC.

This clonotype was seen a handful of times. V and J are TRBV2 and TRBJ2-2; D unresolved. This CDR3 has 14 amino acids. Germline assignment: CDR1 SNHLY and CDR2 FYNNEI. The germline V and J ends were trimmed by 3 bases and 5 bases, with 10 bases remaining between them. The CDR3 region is CASSELGKTGELFF. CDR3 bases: TGTGCCAGCAGTGAGCTTGGAAAGACCGGGGAGCTGTTTTTT.

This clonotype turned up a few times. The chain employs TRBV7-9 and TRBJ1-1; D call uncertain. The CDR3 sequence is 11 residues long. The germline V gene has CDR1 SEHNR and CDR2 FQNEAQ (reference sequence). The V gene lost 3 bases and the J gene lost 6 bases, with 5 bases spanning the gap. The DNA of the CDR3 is TGTGCCAGCAGCTTTGGGGCTGAAGCTTTCTTT. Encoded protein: CASSFGAEAFF. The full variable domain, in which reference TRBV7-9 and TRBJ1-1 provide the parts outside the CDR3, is DTGVSQNPRHKITKRGQNVTFRCDPISEHNRLYWYRQTLGQGPEFLTYFQNEAQLEKSRLLSDRFSAERPKGSFSTLEIQRTEQGDSAMYLCASSFGAEAFFGQGTRLTVV.

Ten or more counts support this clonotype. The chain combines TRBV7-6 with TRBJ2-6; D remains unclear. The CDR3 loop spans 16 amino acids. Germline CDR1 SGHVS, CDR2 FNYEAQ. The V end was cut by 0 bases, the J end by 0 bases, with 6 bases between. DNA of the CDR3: TGTGCCAGCAGCTTAGCGTGGAGCTCTGGGGCCAACGTCCTGACTTTC. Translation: CASSLAWSSGANVLTF. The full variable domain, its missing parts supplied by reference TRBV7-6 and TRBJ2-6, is GAGVSQSPRYKVTKRGQDVALRCDPISGHVSLYWYRQALGQGPEFLTYFNYEAQQDKSGLPNDRFSAERPEGSISTLTIQRTEQRDSAMYRCASSLAWSSGANVLTFGAGSRLTVL.

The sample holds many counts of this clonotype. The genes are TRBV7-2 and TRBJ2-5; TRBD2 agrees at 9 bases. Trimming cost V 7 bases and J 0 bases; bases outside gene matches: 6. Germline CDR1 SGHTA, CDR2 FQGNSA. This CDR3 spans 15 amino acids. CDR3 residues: CASNAGGPYQETQYF. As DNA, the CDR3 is TGTGCCAGCAACGCGGGAGGGCCGTACCAAGAGACCCAGTACTTC.

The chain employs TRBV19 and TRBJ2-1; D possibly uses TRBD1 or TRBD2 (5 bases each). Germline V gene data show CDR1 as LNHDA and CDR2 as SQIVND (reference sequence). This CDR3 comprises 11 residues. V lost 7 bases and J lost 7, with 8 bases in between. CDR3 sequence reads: CASTRENEQFF. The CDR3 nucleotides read TGTGCCAGTACCAGGGAGAATGAGCAGTTCTTC.

The CDR3 nucleotides are TGCGCCAGCAGCCGAGCACAGGGGGCGTTTGAGCAGTACTTC. As protein: CASSRAQGAFEQYF. This chain joins TRBV4-1 and TRBJ2-7, with TRBD1 identical over 9 bases. Germline V gene data show CDR1 as MGHRA and CDR2 as YSYEKL. V dropped 4 bases and J dropped 7; count of bases not matched to a gene: 8. The CDR3 runs 14 residues.

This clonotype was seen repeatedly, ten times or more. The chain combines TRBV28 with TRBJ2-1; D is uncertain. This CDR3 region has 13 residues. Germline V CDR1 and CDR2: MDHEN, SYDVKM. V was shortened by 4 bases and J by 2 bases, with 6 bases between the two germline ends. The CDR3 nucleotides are TGTGCCAGCAGTTCATACCCCTACAATGAGCAGTTCTTC. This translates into CASSSYPYNEQFF.